This TCR beta chain was found in a study of HIV-infected patients and healthy controls. Points from the study as a whole: Healthy controls carried many MAIT alpha-chain CDR3s, while HIV+ repertoires had few.

The repertoire came from unfractionated whole blood and reflected all unsorted peripheral T cells. An approximately 2.4 ml peripheral blood sample was taken for RNA. For this clonotype: The antigen remains unidentified.

The CDR3 is 13 amino acids. The ends lost 4 bases at V and 8 bases at J; junction bases unmatched: 4. Germline V gives CDR1 SGHRS, CDR2 YFSETQ. Alpha and beta constant-region primers primed reverse transcription of around 550 ng RNA. Separate chain-specific third strand synthesis with multiplexing indices produced the alpha and beta libraries. TCRdb recomputed calls from the 5' RACE reads with MiXCR, one row per CDR3 protein. This sample has about 16,000 distinct CDR3 sequences, with more than 8% found just once. The chain recombines TRBV5-1 with TRBJ2-1; 9 bases map to TRBD2. Source material: blood. This sequence originates from an adult in good health. CDR3 in amino acids: CASSPPSGDEQFF. The CDR3 bases are TGCGCCAGCAGCCCTCCTAGCGGGGATGAGCAGTTCTTC.